The 23 T cell receptor beta chains given below trace back to one sample, sequenced in a study of blood T cell repertoires in COVID-19. Produced via immunoSEQ multiplex PCR; TCRdb's table is partial and in-frame only. Of 200,000 to 300,000 clones in the sample, roughly 85% were seen once. The specimen was peripheral blood. The source of these receptors is a man aged 45-60 years with COVID-19, enrolled during active disease.

The CDR3 spells CASSLRGSGGDTGELFF. CDR3 nucleotides: TGTGCCAGCAGCTTACGTGGTAGCGGGGGGGATACCGGGGAGCTGTTTTTT. The chain is built from TRBV7-4 and TRBJ2-2, with TRBD2 matching over 11 bases. This CDR3 contains 17 residues. Germline V gene data show CDR1 as SGHVT and CDR2 as SQSDAQ. V gave up 2 bases and J gave up 5 bases; unmatched junction bases: 7.

The gene calls are TRBV9 and TRBJ1-6, with 8 bases matching TRBD1. The length of the CDR3 is 14 residues. The V segment lost 0 bases and the J segment 8 bases; nucleotides outside the gene matches: 1. Per germline, CDR1 SGDLS and CDR2 YYNGEE. CDR3 loop: CASSVETGDSPLHF. In nucleotides, the CDR3 is TGTGCCAGCAGCGTAGAGACAGGGGATTCACCCCTCCACTTT.

The rearrangement uses TRBV28 and TRBJ1-5, with 7 nucleotides matching TRBD1. The V segment lost 6 bases and the J segment 7 bases; nucleotides outside the gene matches: 9. In germline, CDR1 is MDHEN, CDR2 SYDVKM. The CDR3 extends over 14 amino acids. This chain's CDR3 is CASSLGAGGQPQHF. The CDR3 DNA reads TGTGCCAGCAGCCTAGGGGCAGGGGGACAGCCCCAGCATTTT.

The V call is TRBV9, the J call TRBJ2-3, with D unclear. The CDR3 sequence is 17 residues long. Germline V gene sequence: CDR1 SGDLS, CDR2 YYNGEE. The germline V and J ends were trimmed by 0 bases and 0 bases, with 14 bases remaining between them. CDR3 in DNA: TGTGCCAGCAGCGTAGCTCCGGTCGTGACTAGCACAGATACGCAGTATTTT. This codes for CASSVAPVVTSTDTQYF.

This chain links TRBV4-1 with TRBJ1-5, with D possibly TRBD1 on 6 matching bases. Germline CDR1 and CDR2: MGHRA and YSYEKL. The CDR3 runs to 17 residues. Trimming left V 1 base short and J 1 base short, with 14 bases between. The CDR3 is CASSQAFGGQSNQPQHF. The CDR3, as DNA: TGCGCCAGCAGCCAAGCTTTTGGGGGCCAGAGCAATCAGCCCCAGCATTTT.

This rearrangement joins TRBV19 to TRBJ1-2; D uncertain. V was clipped by 5 bases and J by 0 bases, with 13 bases between them. This CDR3 is 15 amino acids long. The V gene's germline CDR1 is LNHDA and CDR2 SQIVND (reference sequence). The CDR3 protein is CASSSKTKANYGYTF. The DNA of the CDR3 is TGTGCCAGTAGTTCGAAAACAAAAGCTAACTATGGCTACACCTTC.

The chain has TRBV11-2 and TRBJ2-3; D might be TRBD2 (5 bases). CDR3 size: 17 residues. CDR1 SGHAT and CDR2 FQNNGV come from the germline V gene. The V end lost 3 bases, the J end lost 0 bases, and 16 bases lay between the germline ends. The CDR3 protein is CASSLFRGSTSTDTQYF. The CDR3 bases are TGTGCCAGCAGCTTGTTTCGAGGGTCTACTAGCACAGATACGCAGTATTTT. The full variable domain, rest sourced from reference TRBV11-2 and TRBJ2-3, is EAGVAQSPRYKIIEKRQSVAFWCNPISGHATLYWYQQILGQGPKLLIQFQNNGVVDDSQLPKDRFSAERLKGVDSTLKIQPAKLEDSAVYLCASSLFRGSTSTDTQYFGPGTRLTVL.

For the CDR3, the DNA is TGTGCCTGGAGTGTACTACCAAACACCGGGGAGCTGTTTTTT. This sequence encodes CAWSVLPNTGELFF. The chain has TRBV30 and TRBJ2-2, with D hard to call. V dropped 0 bases and J dropped 2 bases, with 7 bases sitting between them. The CDR3 extends over 14 amino acids. The germline V gene encodes CDR1 GTSNPN and CDR2 SVGIG (reference sequence).

The rearrangement joins TRBV18 to TRBJ2-7, with D possibly TRBD1 on 5 matching bases. CDR3 length: 14 residues. Trimming pared 2 bases from V and 2 bases from J, leaving 10 bases between. CDR1 is KGHSH, CDR2 LQKENI, per germline. The CDR3 region is CASSPEQGTYEQYF. The CDR3 bases are TGTGCCAGCTCACCAGAGCAGGGAACCTACGAGCAGTACTTC.

This chain connects TRBV28 to TRBJ1-6; D possibly corresponds to TRBD1 (6 bases). The CDR3 sequence is 14 residues long. CDR1 is MDHEN and CDR2 is SYDVKM in the germline V gene. Trimming removed 1 base from V and 8 bases from J, with 9 bases in between. CDR3 in amino acids: CASSLLQGHSPLHF. Written as DNA, the CDR3 is TGTGCCAGCAGTTTATTACAGGGCCATTCACCCCTCCACTTT.

The rearrangement uses TRBV3-1 (or the pseudogene TRBV3-2) and TRBJ1-1, with 9 nucleotides matching TRBD1. The V segment lost 2 bases and the J segment 6 bases; nucleotides outside the gene matches: 4. Germline CDR1 is LGHDT and CDR2 is YNNKEL (reference sequence). The CDR3 has 14 residues. The CDR3 protein is CASSQRDRESEAFF. Here the CDR3 DNA reads TGTGCCAGCAGCCAAAGGGACAGGGAATCTGAAGCTTTCTTT.

The rearrangement joins TRBV28 to TRBJ2-2; D might be TRBD1 (6 bases). The CDR3 totals 15 residues. CDR1 is MDHEN and CDR2 is SYDVKM in the germline V gene. With 5 bases removed from V and 0 bases from J, the gap between germline ends came to 10 bases. CDR3 amino acids: CASSKTGPNTGELFF. The DNA of the CDR3 is TGTGCCAGCAGTAAGACAGGTCCGAACACCGGGGAGCTGTTTTTT.

This clone was seen more than once but under ten times. This chain links TRBV5-1 with TRBJ1-3; D not certain. The CDR3 extends over 16 amino acids. The ends were cut back, 0 bases at V and 4 bases at J, with 14 bases in the middle. CDR1 is SGHRS, CDR2 YFSETQ, per germline. The CDR3 DNA sequence: TGCGCCAGCAGCTTGGTCGGTTCCTGGGCGGGAAACACCATATATTTT. Protein product: CASSLVGSWAGNTIYF.

V usage is TRBV4-1 and J usage is TRBJ2-2, with TRBD1 identical over 9 bases. Germline V gene data show CDR1 as MGHRA and CDR2 as YSYEKL. CDR3 size: 15 residues. Germline trimming cut 2 bases from V and 4 bases from J; bases unmatched to any gene: 2. The chain's CDR3 is CASSQSGQGTGELFF. For the CDR3, the DNA is TGCGCCAGCAGCCAATCGGGACAGGGCACCGGGGAGCTGTTTTTT.

This chain uses TRBV7-2 with TRBJ2-2; TRBD2 aligns across 7 bases. The CDR3 sequence is 16 residues long. The germline gives CDR1 SGHTA, CDR2 FQGNSA. Trimming removed 5 bases from V and 2 bases from J; junction bases left unmatched: 8. In nucleotides, the CDR3 is TGTGCCAGCAGCCGTGTGGGACTACCTAACACCGGGGAGCTGTTTTTT. Its protein is CASSRVGLPNTGELFF. The full variable domain, rest sourced from reference TRBV7-2 and TRBJ2-2, is GAGVSQSPSNKVTEKGKDVELRCDPISGHTALYWYRQSLGQGLEFLIYFQGNSAPDKSGLPSDRFSAERTGGSVSTLTIQRTQQEDSAVYLCASSRVGLPNTGELFFGEGSRLTVL.

This clone was detected only once. The chain links TRBV6-1 to TRBJ1-6; possible D gene TRBD1, 5 bases. Trimming cost V 2 bases and J 10 bases, with 15 bases left between them. Germline CDR1 is MNHNS and CDR2 is SASEGT. The CDR3 runs 15 residues. The CDR3 nucleotides read TGTGCCAGCAGTGAATCGGCACGCGGGGGATCACCCCTCCACTTT. Protein: CASSESARGGSPLHF.

This chain connects TRBV6-5 to TRBJ2-7, with a possible D match to TRBD1 (6 bases). CDR1 and CDR2 from the germline V gene are MNHEY and SVGAGI. Trimming pared 7 bases from V and 2 bases from J, leaving 12 bases between. This CDR3 is built from 13 residues. CDR3 residues: CASTGDTTYEQYF. The CDR3 nucleotides read TGTGCCAGCACAGGGGACACAACCTACGAGCAGTACTTC.

V and J are TRBV6-5 and TRBJ1-6; 8 nucleotides align to TRBD1. Germline CDR1 reads MNHEY; CDR2 reads SVGAGI. This CDR3 contains 14 residues. Trimming cost V 4 bases and J 8 bases; bases outside gene matches: 4. The CDR3 DNA sequence: TGTGCCAGCAGTTGGACAGGGCGCGATTCACCCCTCCACTTT. This encodes CASSWTGRDSPLHF.

The rearrangement links TRBV11-2 to TRBJ2-3, with 12 bases lining up with TRBD2. Germline V gene lookup returns CDR1 SGHAT and CDR2 FQNNGV. This CDR3 comprises 16 residues. V gave up 5 bases and J gave up 1 base; unmatched junction bases: 4. CDR3 amino acids: CASSRLAGGRTDTQYF. Written as DNA, the CDR3 is TGTGCCAGCAGCCGCCTAGCGGGGGGGCGCACAGATACGCAGTATTTT.

The rearrangement joins TRBV5-3 to TRBJ1-1; perhaps TRBD1 as D (6 bases). TRBV5-3 is noted as an ORF with a role that remains uncertain. The V end was cut by 6 bases, the J end by 1 base, with 25 bases between. This CDR3 region has 18 residues. Written as DNA, the CDR3 is TGTGCCAGAATTCAGGGGACTACAAGGAAACCCTGGAACACTGAAGCTTTCTTT. Protein: CARIQGTTRKPWNTEAFF.

V is TRBV5-6 and J is TRBJ1-1, with 9 bases matching TRBD1. CDR3 length: 16 residues. Germline V gene data show CDR1 as SGHDT and CDR2 as YYEEEE. The ends lost 0 bases at V and 3 bases at J; junction bases unmatched: 6. CDR3 nucleotide sequence: TGTGCCAGCAGCTTGGGGACAGGGGCCCTATACACTGAAGCTTTCTTT. Encoded protein: CASSLGTGALYTEAFF.

The CDR3 DNA is TGTGCCAGCAGCTTAGGACCTGGGACTAGCGGACACACAGATACGCAGTATTTT. It translates to CASSLGPGTSGHTDTQYF. The chain uses TRBV9 and TRBJ2-3, with 11 positions matching TRBD2. The trim removed 4 bases at V and 2 bases at J, leaving 12 bases unmatched. In germline, CDR1 is SGDLS, CDR2 YYNGEE. The CDR3 runs 18 residues.

This chain joins TRBV5-5 and TRBJ2-7; perhaps TRBD1 as D (5 bases). V was shortened by 3 bases and J by 3 bases, with 7 bases between the two germline ends. The CDR3 runs to 12 residues. The V gene's germline CDR1 is SGHKS and CDR2 YYEKEE (reference sequence). The CDR3 sequence is CASSWGLYEQYF. The CDR3 nucleotides are TGTGCCAGCAGCTGGGGCCTCTACGAGCAGTACTTC.